This T cell receptor beta chain was sequenced in a study of T cell repertoires in cytomegalovirus infection. Across the whole study: Indications of both CMV infection and matching HLA type were provided by public TCR beta signatures. Study findings and constraints: HLA-C-restricted CMV clonotypes gave the most frequent clonotype in two of eight donors. The cumulative frequency of public TCR beta families distinguished individuals who carried CMV together with the relevant HLA.

The V gene's germline CDR1 is DFQATT and CDR2 SNEGSKA (reference sequence). Trimming cost V 5 bases and J 0 bases, with 4 bases left between them. This CDR3 is 11 amino acids long. From the reads, TCRdb called clonotypes with MiXCR, one entry per CDR3 protein. The table has about 300,000 distinct CDR3 sequences, roughly 9.3% seen once. Note on this clonotype: Its antigen is still unknown.

The V call is TRBV20-1, the J call TRBJ1-1; D remains unclear. What was sequenced was PBMCs. This clonotype was obtained from a human donor in good health (CMV status not recorded). Some clones in this sample may be carry-over from other donors' samples. CDR3 region: CSAALNTEAFF. The DNA of the CDR3 is TGCAGTGCTGCATTGAACACTGAAGCTTTCTTT.